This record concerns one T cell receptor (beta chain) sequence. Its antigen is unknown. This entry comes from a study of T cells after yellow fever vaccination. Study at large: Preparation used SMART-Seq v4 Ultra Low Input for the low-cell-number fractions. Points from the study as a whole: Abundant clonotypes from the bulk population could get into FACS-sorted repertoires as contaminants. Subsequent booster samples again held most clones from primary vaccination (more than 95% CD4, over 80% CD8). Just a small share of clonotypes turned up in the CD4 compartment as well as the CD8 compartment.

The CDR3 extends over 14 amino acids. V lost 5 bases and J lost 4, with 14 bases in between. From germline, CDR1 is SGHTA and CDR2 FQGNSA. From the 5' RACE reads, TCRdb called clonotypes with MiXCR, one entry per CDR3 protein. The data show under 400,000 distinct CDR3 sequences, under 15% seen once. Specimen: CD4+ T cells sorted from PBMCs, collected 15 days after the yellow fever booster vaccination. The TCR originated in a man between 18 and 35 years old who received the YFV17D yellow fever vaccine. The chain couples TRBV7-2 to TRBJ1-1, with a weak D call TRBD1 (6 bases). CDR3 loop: CASSPQGLSTEAFF. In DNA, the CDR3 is TGTGCCAGCAGCCCCCAGGGGCTGTCCACTGAAGCTTTCTTT.